The entry below gives a single T cell receptor (beta chain) sequence along with its context. No antigen is known for it. The data derive from a study of cytomegalovirus exposure and HLA in healthy donors. Study-wide results and limits: A later analysis linked a missense variant in DCLRE1C to the trimming of TCR beta V and J genes. Immune exposure data for these donors was limited to CMV serostatus. Some public TCRs appeared in many individuals, while most sequences were rare.

Nominally healthy donors were sampled, though unrecorded immune exposures were likely. Germline-derived CDR1 and CDR2 are SEHNR and FQNEAQ (reference sequence). Trimming stripped 3 bases from V and 5 bases from J, with 7 bases between. The CDR3 contains 13 residues. The PCR contained 60 Vbeta and 13 Jbeta primers. Repertoires were generated with immunoSEQ multiplex PCR, while TCRdb's copy carries only in-frame clones and drops some. The sample has about 150,000 clones, around three quarters seen once. V gene TRBV7-9 combines with J gene TRBJ2-2; weak D call: TRBD2 (6 bases). This sequence was found in a man aged 25 to 40 in good health. Material: PBMCs. The CDR3 reads CASSFGGTGELFF. CDR3 nucleotide sequence: TGTGCCAGCAGCTTTGGAGGGACCGGGGAGCTGTTTTTT. The entire variable domain, with the rest obtained from reference TRBV7-9 and TRBJ2-2, is as follows: DTGVSQNPRHKITKRGQNVTFRCDPISEHNRLYWYRQTLGQGPEFLTYFQNEAQLEKSRLLSDRFSAERPKGSFSTLEIQRTEQGDSAMYLCASSFGGTGELFFGEGSRLTVL.